Each of the 9 T cell receptor beta chains below was sequenced from the same sample in a study of blood T cell repertoires in COVID-19. Clones were read by immunoSEQ multiplex PCR, and TCRdb kept only the in-frame ones, dropping some. The sample carries some 150,000 clones, 81% recorded once. The source material was peripheral blood. The receptors come from a woman aged 55-70 years with active or convalescent COVID-19.

The J gene is TRBJ1-4, the V gene TRBV27, with a possible D match to TRBD1 (5 bases). CDR3 length equals 16 residues. CDR1 is MNHEY and CDR2 is SMNVEV in the germline V gene (reference sequence). V was clipped by 0 bases and J by 3 bases, with 11 bases between them. The CDR3 loop is CASSLSAGEPNEKLFF. The CDR3 DNA is TGTGCCAGCAGTTTATCGGCGGGGGAGCCTAATGAAAAACTGTTTTTT.

This sequence joins TRBV19 and TRBJ2-7, with 8 positions matching TRBD2. Germline V lookup: CDR1 LNHDA, CDR2 SQIVND (reference sequence). The ends lost 3 bases at V and 3 bases at J; junction bases unmatched: 7. The CDR3 sequence is 15 residues long. The CDR3 is CASSITSGSGYEQYF. The CDR3 DNA follows: TGTGCCAGTAGTATCACTAGCGGTTCAGGCTACGAGCAGTACTTC. The full variable domain, its missing parts supplied by reference TRBV19 and TRBJ2-7, is DGGITQSPKYLFRKEGQNVTLSCEQNLNHDAMYWYRQDPGQGLRLIYYSQIVNDFQKGDIAEGYSVSREKKESFPLTVTSAQKNPTAFYLCASSITSGSGYEQYFGPGTRLTVT.

The J gene is TRBJ1-1, the V gene TRBV10-3; D may be TRBD1 (5 bases). The CDR3 loop spans 15 amino acids. Trimming took off 4 bases at V and 0 bases at J, with 12 bases between the two ends. In germline, CDR1 is ENHRY, CDR2 SYGVKD. The CDR3 sequence is CAISVRAGVNTEAFF. DNA for the CDR3: TGTGCCATCAGTGTGCGAGCGGGGGTGAACACTGAAGCTTTCTTT.

CDR3: CASSRDGVGAGGYTF. The DNA for the CDR3 is TGTGCCAGCAGCCGTGATGGAGTGGGGGCTGGTGGCTACACCTTC. The chain combines TRBV28 with TRBJ1-2; possible D gene TRBD1, 6 bases. The CDR3 spans 15 residues. Germline assignment: CDR1 MDHEN and CDR2 SYDVKM. The V gene lost 6 bases and the J gene lost 7 bases, with 21 bases spanning the gap.

This chain uses TRBV5-4 with TRBJ1-1; the D gene is possibly TRBD1 (5 bases). The V end lost 0 bases, the J end lost 4 bases, and 19 bases lay between the germline ends. Germline V gives CDR1 SGHNT, CDR2 YYREEE (reference sequence). The CDR3 length is 17 residues. CDR3 amino acids: CASSLVRTSAGGTEAFF. The CDR3 nucleotides read TGTGCCAGCAGCTTGGTACGGACATCCGCCGGGGGCACTGAAGCTTTCTTT.

The chain has TRBV7-8 and TRBJ1-2, with D possibly TRBD1 on 6 matching bases. The germline V gene encodes CDR1 SGHVS and CDR2 FQNEAQ. This CDR3 has 12 amino acids. V lost 1 base to trimming and J lost 13 bases, with 13 bases between them. The CDR3, as DNA: TGTGCCAGCAGCTTAGGGACAGTCCCCAGCACCTTC. It encodes CASSLGTVPSTF. Full variable domain (outside the CDR3, taken from reference TRBV7-8 and TRBJ1-2): GAGVSQSPRYKVAKRGQDVALRCDPISGHVSLFWYQQALGQGPEFLTYFQNEAQLDKSGLPSDRFFAERPEGSVSTLKIQRTQQEDSAVYLCASSLGTVPSTFGSGTRLTVV.

This clone was picked up a small number of times. The rearrangement joins TRBV18 to TRBJ1-4; D is perhaps TRBD1 (5 bases). CDR1 is KGHSH, CDR2 LQKENI, per germline. CDR3 size: 15 residues. V was clipped by 3 bases and J by 7 bases, with 15 bases between them. In DNA form, the CDR3 reads TGTGCCAGCTCACCCGGATTAACAGGTGGTGAAAAACTGTTTTTT. Its protein product is CASSPGLTGGEKLFF.

The chain has TRBV10-2 and TRBJ1-1; D gene uncertain. CDR3 size: 10 residues. Germline assignment: CDR1 WSHSY and CDR2 SAAADI. Deletions cut 8 bases from V and 6 bases from J, with 7 bases between. The CDR3: CASLRAEAFF. The CDR3 region has the DNA TGCGCCAGCCTTCGAGCTGAAGCTTTCTTT.

The chain has TRBV10-3 and TRBJ1-6; D not certain. This CDR3 spans 16 amino acids. Germline CDR1 is ENHRY and CDR2 is SYGVKD. V lost 0 bases and J 5 bases, leaving 11 bases between the germline ends. CDR3 bases: TGTGCCATCAGTGAGTCGCTAGGTGGTGATAATTCACCCCTCCACTTT. This translates into CAISESLGGDNSPLHF.